This is a list of T cell receptor beta chains from one sample in a study of neoadjuvant anti-PD-1 for oral cavity cancer. Clones were read by immunoSEQ multiplex PCR, and TCRdb kept only the in-frame ones, dropping some. Of some 40,000 clones in the sample, 30% to 40% were seen once. Material: tumor tissue, obtained after nivolumab (anti-PD-1) treatment. These receptors were collected from a person aged 35-79 years with oral cavity squamous cell carcinoma. The CDR3 runs from the conserved cysteine through the conserved F or W. Fields, in order: D gene, V gene, clone size, J gene, CDR3 DNA, CDR3 protein. The D gene is left open where the match is weak. Clone size appears in some rows only: once, few, many, or a class for an expanded clone.

TRBD2	TRBV7-3	medium-sized	TRBJ2-1	TGTGCCAGCAGCTTGCTCTCCAGCGGGAGGGCCTACAATGAGCAGTTCTTC	CASSLLSSGRAYNEQFF
TRBD1	TRBV10-3	-	TRBJ1-1	TGTGCCATCAGCACGACATCGACAGGGTTGAACACTGAAGCTTTCTTT	CAISTTSTGLNTEAFF
-	TRBV6-6	few	TRBJ1-5	TGTGCCAGCAGTTACGTGGCCTTCAATCAGCCCCAGCATTTT	CASSYVAFNQPQHF
-	TRBV5-6	-	TRBJ2-7	TGTGCCAGCAGCTTGCGAGGGCCCTACGAGCAGTACTTC	CASSLRGPYEQYF
-	TRBV5-1	-	TRBJ1-2	TGCGCCAGCAGCTTGGGAGGCGGGAGCTATGGCTACACCTTC	CASSLGGGSYGYTF
TRBD1	TRBV2	-	TRBJ1-6	TGTGCCAGCAGGGGGACAGGGGTCTCACCCCTCCACTTT	CASRGTGVSPLHF
-	TRBV30	few	TRBJ2-1	TGTGCCTGGAGAACTCCTAGCAGGTACAATGAGCAGTTCTTC	CAWRTPSRYNEQFF
-	TRBV7-3	-	TRBJ2-6	TGTGCCAGCAGCCTTCAATCATCCTCTGGGGCCAACGTCCTGACTTTC	CASSLQSSSGANVLTF
-	TRBV5-4	-	TRBJ1-2	TGTGCCAGCAGCCTATCGACAGGAACTAACTATGGCTACACCTTC	CASSLSTGTNYGYTF
-	TRBV27	once	TRBJ2-7	TGTGCCAGCAGTTCGCAAACCGGGGCCTACGAGCAGTACTTC	CASSSQTGAYEQYF
-	TRBV11-2	many	TRBJ1-5	TGTGCCAGCAGCCTCGACAGAAATCAGCCCCAGCATTTT	CASSLDRNQPQHF
-	TRBV9	once	TRBJ2-3	TGTGCCAGCAGCGTACAGGGTTCATGGGCCACAGATACGCAGTATTTT	CASSVQGSWATDTQYF
-	TRBV5-4	-	TRBJ2-6	TGTGCCAGCAGCTCTGCCAGTTTTTGGGGGGCCAACGTCCTGACTTTC	CASSSASFWGANVLTF
-	TRBV4-1	-	TRBJ1-3	TGCGCCAGCAGCCAAGAAGGTTCTGGAAACACCATATATTTT	CASSQEGSGNTIYF
-	TRBV28	-	TRBJ1-4	TGTGCCAGCAGTCCAAGGGGGGTTGCTGAAAAACTGTTTTTT	CASSPRGVAEKLFF
-	TRBV7-8	-	TRBJ2-3	TGTGCCAGCAGCTTAGGTGCTCGGGGGCGGGGCGATACGCAGTATTTT	CASSLGARGRGDTQYF
-	TRBV29-1	-	TRBJ2-6	TGCAGCGTTGAAACCTCTGGGGCCAACGTCCTGACTTTC	CSVETSGANVLTF
-	TRBV7-3	many	TRBJ2-1	TGTGCCAGCAGTCCTACTAGTTCCGGTGAGCAGTTCTTC	CASSPTSSGEQFF
-	TRBV5-1	many	TRBJ1-1	TGCGCCAGCAGCTTGGCAGCCCTTGGGACTGAAGCTTTCTTT	CASSLAALGTEAFF
TRBD1	TRBV4-1	-	TRBJ2-1	TGCGCCAGCAGCCTCGAGGACAGGGGGAACAATGAGCAGTTCTTC	CASSLEDRGNNEQFF
TRBD2	TRBV15	-	TRBJ2-1	TGTGCCACCAGTTTAGCGGGTCGAGATTCAAATGAGCAGTTCTTC	CATSLAGRDSNEQFF
TRBD1	TRBV5-6	-	TRBJ1-2	TGTGCCAGCAGCTCCGGGACAGCTAATTATGGCTACACCTTC	CASSSGTANYGYTF
-	TRBV15	-	TRBJ2-7	TGTGCCACCAGCAGAGAACCCTCCTACGAGCAGTACTTC	CATSREPSYEQYF
-	TRBV7-9	few	TRBJ2-1	TGTGCCAGCAGCTTAGTCGGCAATGAGCAGTTCTTC	CASSLVGNEQFF
-	TRBV5-1	-	TRBJ1-2	TGCGCCAGCGCCTCGCAGGACGGATATGGCTACACCTTC	CASASQDGYGYTF
TRBD1	TRBV7-9	-	TRBJ1-4	TGTGCCAGCAGCTTAGCGTGGACAGGGCTATATGAAAAACTGTTTTTT	CASSLAWTGLYEKLFF
-	TRBV11-1	-	TRBJ1-2	TGTGCCAGCAGCTTACAAGGACAGAATGGCTACACCTTC	CASSLQGQNGYTF
TRBD1	TRBV5-6	few	TRBJ2-7	TGTGCCAGCAGCTTATACAGGGGATTTGGTAACGAGCAGTACTTC	CASSLYRGFGNEQYF
TRBD2	TRBV11-2	few	TRBJ2-3	TGTGCCAGCAGCCCGAGACTAGCGGGACGCTCCGATACGCAGTATTTT	CASSPRLAGRSDTQYF
-	TRBV2	-	TRBJ1-2	TGTGCCAGCAGTGAAATGAGGCGGCTCCCTTCCGGCTACACCTTC	CASSEMRRLPSGYTF
TRBD1	TRBV2	-	TRBJ1-1	TGTGCCAGCCGGACAGGGGAAATGACTGAAGCTTTCTTT	CASRTGEMTEAFF
TRBD1	TRBV18	-	TRBJ1-2	TGTGCCAGCTCACCACCTTCTGACAGGGTCCGCTATGGCTACACCTTC	CASSPPSDRVRYGYTF
-	TRBV21-1	once	TRBJ2-7	TGTGCCAGCAGCTTTCGACATTCCGTCTACGAGCAGTACTTC	CASSFRHSVYEQYF
-	TRBV5-1	few	TRBJ2-1	TGCGCCAGCAGCGGTACCCTTGGGGAGGAAGGGTCCTACAATGAGCAGTTCTTC	CASSGTLGEEGSYNEQFF
-	TRBV27	-	TRBJ2-7	TGTGCCAGCAGTTTAAAGCGGGCCAGAAGGGAGCAGTACTTC	CASSLKRARREQYF
TRBD1	TRBV30	-	TRBJ2-7	TGTGCCTGGAGTGGACAGGGCTACGAGCAGTACTTC	CAWSGQGYEQYF
-	TRBV20-1	many	TRBJ1-1	TGCAGTGCGGAGGCGAGCACTGAAGCTTTCTTT	CSAEASTEAFF
TRBD2	TRBV5-4	-	TRBJ2-3	TGTGCCAGCAGCTTTCTAGCGGGAGCCCCCGATACGCAGTATTTT	CASSFLAGAPDTQYF
-	TRBV4-2	many	TRBJ1-1	TGTGCCAGCAGCCAAGAGTGGGGGACTGAAGCTTTCTTT	CASSQEWGTEAFF
-	TRBV7-2	few	TRBJ1-6	TGTGCCAGCAGCCAAGGGGTTAAGGATTCACCCCTCCACTTT	CASSQGVKDSPLHF
TRBD2	TRBV7-3	medium-sized	TRBJ2-3	TGTGCCAGCAGCTTTGGCGGGGGGGCCATGGATACGCAGTATTTT	CASSFGGGAMDTQYF
TRBD1	TRBV5-4	-	TRBJ2-2	TGTGCCAGCACCAGGACAGGACAGGTCAACACCGGGGAGCTGTTTTTT	CASTRTGQVNTGELFF
TRBD1	TRBV6-4	-	TRBJ2-3	TGTGCCAGCAGCGAGGACAGGGGGCAGACAGATACGCAGTATTTT	CASSEDRGQTDTQYF
-	TRBV21-1	-	TRBJ2-6	-	CASSKCVGPGANVLTF
-	TRBV5-6	-	TRBJ1-6	TGTGCCAGCAGCTTGGGTTCACCAAATTCACCCCTCCACTTT	CASSLGSPNSPLHF
-	TRBV7-3	-	TRBJ1-1	TGTGCCAGCAGCCGACAGCTGGGGGACACTGAAGCTTTCTTT	CASSRQLGDTEAFF